This T cell receptor beta chain was profiled in a study of shared clonotypes between healthy human individuals. General observations from the study: Relative to clonotypes present in all four donors, those not shared had lower generation probabilities.

A note on this clone: Its antigen is as yet unknown. Other DNA variants within this sample encode the same CDR3.

TCRdb's table, derived via immunoSEQ multiplex PCR, lists solely in-frame clones and lacks some. The table lists roughly 2 million clones, around 95% of them singletons. V was shortened by 5 bases and J by 2 bases, with 9 bases between the two germline ends. CDR1 is MNHEY and CDR2 is SVGAGI in the germline V gene. The CDR3 has 14 residues. Sequencing was performed on naive CD4+ T cells sorted from blood. Subset reported: CD45RA+ positively selected. The rearrangement uses TRBV6-5 and TRBJ2-2; D is tentatively TRBD1 or TRBD2 (5 bases each). The sequence was obtained from a man aged 18-30 years in good health. CDR3 protein: CASSRDRNTGELFF. CDR3 bases: TGTGCCAGCAGTCGGGACCGAAACACCGGGGAGCTGTTTTTT.